This T cell receptor (beta chain) was found in a study of shared T cell receptors in the human thymus. Repertoires were generated with immunoSEQ multiplex PCR, while TCRdb's copy carries only in-frame clones and drops some. The sample carries hundreds of thousands of clones, over 75% recorded once. V lost 3 bases to trimming and J lost 6 bases, with 18 bases between them. Germline V gives CDR1 LGHNA, CDR2 YNFKEQ. The CDR3 is 16 amino acids. These data are also associated with another study on human thymus T cells. That paper notes: The source of the thymus tissue was resections taken during corrective heart surgery. As related research reported, thymic repertoires overlapped highly among unrelated individuals.

Sequenced material: thymocytes. The chain combines TRBV4-2 with TRBJ2-1; no clear D gene. The TCR comes from a boy under three years old with a congenital heart defect. The CDR3 DNA follows: TGTGCCAGCAGCCACCGACTCGACTCACCGGTCAATGAGCAGTTCTTC. Translation gives CASSHRLDSPVNEQFF.